Listed here are 19 T cell receptor beta chains from one sample, sequenced in a study of graft-versus-host responses after intestinal transplantation (TCRdb year 2021). These receptors lack a known antigen. The time point label on this specimen signifies: cells obtained before transplantation from donor or recipient. Libraries were constructed by the immunoSEQ multiplex PCR assay. Sourced from immuneACCESS, this table was stored by TCRdb with only in-frame sequences that have V and J called. A share of the clones is absent; for the studies checked, an unresolved V gene accounts for under half, and the remainder has no known explanation. The sample yields 100,000 or so clones; 80% to 95% were counted once. The top ten clonotypes cover roughly 0.15% of the sample. The sequencing here drew on unstimulated CD4+ T cells sorted from spleen or lymph node cells, taken before intestinal transplant. All receptors derive from a human donor who received an intestinal transplant.

The chain combines TRBV7-8 with TRBJ1-3; maybe TRBD1 (5 bases). The V end was cut by 0 bases, the J end by 0 bases, with 12 bases between. The CDR3 loop spans 17 amino acids. The V gene's germline CDR1 is SGHVS and CDR2 FQNEAQ. CDR3 bases: TGTGCCAGCAGCTTAGCAGTCGGACACAACTCTGGAAACACCATATATTTT. This codes for CASSLAVGHNSGNTIYF.

The V gene is TRBV5-1, the J gene TRBJ1-2, with a tentative D call TRBD1 (6 bases). There are 16 residues in the CDR3. Trimming took off 3 bases at V and 0 bases at J, with 15 bases between the two ends. Germline assignment: CDR1 SGHRS and CDR2 YFSETQ. The CDR3 reads CASSSLKGGANYGYTF. DNA for the CDR3: TGCGCCAGCAGCTCGCTAAAAGGGGGAGCTAACTATGGCTACACCTTC.

This sequence joins TRBV11-3 and TRBJ2-5, with 8 bases aligning to TRBD2. The CDR3 spans 14 residues. The V segment lost 4 bases and the J segment 5 bases; nucleotides outside the gene matches: 6. Per germline, CDR1 SGHNT and CDR2 YENEEA. The CDR3 spells CASSSGGAGETQYF. The DNA of the CDR3 is TGTGCCAGCAGCTCCGGGGGGGCCGGGGAGACCCAGTACTTC.

The rearrangement uses TRBV6-1 and TRBJ2-2, with 7 nucleotides matching TRBD1. V gave up 8 bases and J gave up 5 bases; unmatched junction bases: 8. In germline, CDR1 is MNHNS, CDR2 SASEGT. The CDR3 totals 14 residues. The CDR3 DNA is TGTGCCAGCCAGGGGGTTAGCAGAACCGGGGAGCTGTTTTTT. Protein sequence: CASQGVSRTGELFF.

The chain is built from TRBV4-2 and TRBJ2-1; D is unclear. Germline CDR1 reads LGHNA; CDR2 reads YNFKEQ. V was trimmed by 1 base and J by 8 bases, leaving 12 bases between them. The CDR3 is 14 residues long. In nucleotides, the CDR3 is TGTGCCAGCAGCCAAGCACGTAGCAAGGATGAGCAGTTCTTC. It yields the protein CASSQARSKDEQFF.

The chain joins TRBV7-8 to TRBJ1-6, with D perhaps matching TRBD1 (5 bases). There are 16 residues in the CDR3. The germline gives CDR1 SGHVS, CDR2 FQNEAQ. V gave up 1 base and J gave up 2 bases, with 9 bases separating them. CDR3 DNA: TGTGCCAGCAGCTTAGGGGCAGGGCCCTATAATTCACCCCTCCACTTT. Amino acids: CASSLGAGPYNSPLHF.

V usage is TRBV9 and J usage is TRBJ2-2; 8 positions agree with TRBD1. The CDR3 runs 15 residues. Trimming took 6 bases from V and 4 from J; bases not matched to a gene: 8. Germline values: CDR1 SGDLS, CDR2 YYNGEE. The CDR3 DNA reads TGTGCCAGCAACCAGGACAGGGCTATCACCGGGGAGCTGTTTTTT. Translating gives CASNQDRAITGELFF.

The chain joins TRBV27 to TRBJ1-2; the match to TRBD1 covers 12 bases. The CDR3 spans 17 residues. Germline V CDR1 and CDR2: MNHEY, SMNVEV (reference sequence). J lost 1 base, V lost 2 bases, and 5 bases had no gene match. The CDR3 coding sequence is TGTGCCAGCAGTTTAAGGGACAGGGGGCGAGTTAACTATGGCTACACCTTC. This translates into CASSLRDRGRVNYGYTF.

V and J are TRBV7-2 and TRBJ2-3; D possibly corresponds to TRBD2 (5 bases). The V end lost 8 bases, the J end lost 3 bases, and 15 bases lay between the germline ends. CDR1 and CDR2 (germline): SGHTA, FQGNSA. The CDR3 has 14 amino acids. The CDR3 sequence: CASSLAGGTDTQYF. Here the CDR3 DNA reads TGTGCCAGCTCTCTAGCCGGCGGGACAGATACGCAGTATTTT.

The sample holds one count of this clone. This chain uses TRBV7-9 with TRBJ1-6; 8 nucleotides line up with TRBD1. Germline-derived CDR1 and CDR2 are SEHNR and FQNEAQ (reference sequence). J gave up 7 bases and V 4 bases, and 9 bases lay outside the gene matches. CDR3 length: 16 residues. The CDR3, as DNA: TGTGCCAGCAGCTCGCGAGGACAGGGACTGAATTCACCCCTCCACTTT. Protein: CASSSRGQGLNSPLHF.

The CDR3 is CASKGHILGSWDISSYNEQFF. As DNA, the CDR3 is TGCGCCAGCAAGGGTCATATTTTGGGCAGTTGGGACATAAGCTCCTACAATGAGCAGTTCTTC. This rearrangement joins TRBV5-1 to TRBJ2-1, with TRBD1 as a possible D gene (6 bases). Trimming shortened V by 6 bases and J by 0 bases, and 31 bases separated the two germline ends. Germline assignment: CDR1 SGHRS and CDR2 YFSETQ. The CDR3 is 21 amino acids.

This clone was observed once. This chain joins TRBV28 and TRBJ2-5; D may be TRBD2 (5 bases). V gave up 3 bases and J gave up 1 base, with 12 bases separating them. CDR1 is MDHEN and CDR2 is SYDVKM in the germline V gene. This CDR3 region has 15 residues. CDR3 DNA: TGTGCCAGCAGTTTGCCCGGGAAGAGCCAAGAGACCCAGTACTTC. This encodes CASSLPGKSQETQYF.

In its sample, this clone was seen a few times. Other DNA sequences in this specimen translate into the identical CDR3. This chain uses TRBV30 with TRBJ2-7; no clear D. V was shortened by 0 bases and J by 4 bases, with 4 bases between the two germline ends. The germline V gene has CDR1 GTSNPN and CDR2 SVGIG (reference sequence). This CDR3 contains 11 residues. The CDR3, as DNA: TGTGCCTGGAGTGTACTATACGAGCAGTACTTC. It encodes CAWSVLYEQYF.

This rearrangement joins TRBV5-4 to TRBJ2-7, with 9 bases fitting TRBD1. J lost 5 bases, V lost 4 bases, and 4 bases had no gene match. From germline, CDR1 is SGHNT and CDR2 YYREEE (reference sequence). CDR3 length: 13 amino acids. In nucleotides, the CDR3 is TGTGCCAGCAGCCGGGACAGGGAAGACGAGCAGTACTTC. It translates to CASSRDREDEQYF.

There are a few counts of this clone. The V and J genes are TRBV7-3 and TRBJ1-3; D is uncertain. Looked up from germline, CDR1 is SGHTA and CDR2 is FQGTGA. Deletions cut 2 bases from V and 0 bases from J, with 8 bases between. The CDR3 totals 15 residues. The CDR3 DNA reads TGTGCCAGCAGCTTAGCGGCAGACTCTGGAAACACCATATATTTT. Amino acid sequence: CASSLAADSGNTIYF.

The chain links TRBV7-9 to TRBJ2-2; 12 nucleotides line up with TRBD2. The ends lost 5 bases at V and 6 bases at J; junction bases unmatched: 7. The CDR3 spans 16 residues. Germline values: CDR1 SEHNR, CDR2 FQNEAQ (reference sequence). CDR3 sequence reads: CASSPGLAGIPGELFF. CDR3 in DNA: TGTGCCAGCAGCCCAGGACTAGCGGGGATTCCCGGGGAGCTGTTTTTT.

This clone was observed once. The chain couples TRBV5-1 to TRBJ2-1, with 9 bases identical to TRBD1. This CDR3 has 15 residues. Germline loops: CDR1 SGHRS, CDR2 YFSETQ. With V trimmed by 2 bases and J by 3 bases, 3 bases remained unmatched. This CDR3 is CASSFETGGYNEQFF. In DNA form, the CDR3 reads TGCGCCAGCAGCTTCGAGACAGGGGGCTACAATGAGCAGTTCTTC.

The CDR3 sequence is CASSVRHGAYEQYF. The DNA of the CDR3 is TGTGCCAGCAGTGTGAGGCATGGAGCCTACGAGCAGTACTTC. The chain is built from TRBV6-5 and TRBJ2-7; unclear D gene. The CDR3 sequence is 14 residues long. CDR1 is MNHEY, CDR2 SVGAGI, per germline. V was shortened by 5 bases and J by 2 bases, with 13 bases between the two germline ends.

The rearrangement joins TRBV6-1 to TRBJ2-1; TRBD1 matches at 7 bases. In germline, CDR1 is MNHNS, CDR2 SASEGT. J lost 6 bases, V lost 4 bases, and 6 bases had no gene match. The CDR3 has 14 residues. The CDR3 coding sequence is TGTGCCAGCAGTGCAATGACAGGGTCCAATGAGCAGTTCTTC. Its protein product is CASSAMTGSNEQFF.